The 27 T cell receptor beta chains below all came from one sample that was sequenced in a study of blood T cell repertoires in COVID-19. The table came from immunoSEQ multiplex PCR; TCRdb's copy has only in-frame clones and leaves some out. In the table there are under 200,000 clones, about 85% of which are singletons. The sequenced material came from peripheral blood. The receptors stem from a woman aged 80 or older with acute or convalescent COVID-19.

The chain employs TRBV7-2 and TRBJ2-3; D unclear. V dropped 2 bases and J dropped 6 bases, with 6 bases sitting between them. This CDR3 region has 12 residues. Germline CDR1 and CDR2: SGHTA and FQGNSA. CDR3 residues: CASSLIRDTQYF. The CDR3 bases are TGTGCCAGCAGCTTAATCCGGGATACGCAGTATTTT.

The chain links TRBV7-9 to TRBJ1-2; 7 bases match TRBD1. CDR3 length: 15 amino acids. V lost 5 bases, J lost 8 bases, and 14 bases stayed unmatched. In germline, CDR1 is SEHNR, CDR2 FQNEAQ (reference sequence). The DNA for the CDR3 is TGTGCCAGCAGCCCTAGATTTGGACAGGAGGCGGGCTACACCTTC. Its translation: CASSPRFGQEAGYTF. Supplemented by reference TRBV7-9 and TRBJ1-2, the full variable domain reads DTGVSQNPRHKITKRGQNVTFRCDPISEHNRLYWYRQTLGQGPEFLTYFQNEAQLEKSRLLSDRFSAERPKGSFSTLEIQRTEQGDSAMYLCASSPRFGQEAGYTFGSGTRLTVV.

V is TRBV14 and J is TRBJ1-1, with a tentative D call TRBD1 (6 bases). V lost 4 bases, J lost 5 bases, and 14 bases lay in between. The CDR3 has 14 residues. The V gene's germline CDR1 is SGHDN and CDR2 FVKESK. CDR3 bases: TGTGCCAGCAGCCCCCGGGGAGGGGGAACTGAAGCTTTCTTT. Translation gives CASSPRGGGTEAFF.

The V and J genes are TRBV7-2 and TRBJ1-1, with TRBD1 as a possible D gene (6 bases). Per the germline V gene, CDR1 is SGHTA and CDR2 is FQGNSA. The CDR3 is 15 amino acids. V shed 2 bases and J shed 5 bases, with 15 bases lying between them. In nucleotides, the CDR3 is TGTGCCAGCAGCTTAACGGGGGGGGCGCGGACTGAAGCTTTCTTT. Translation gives CASSLTGGARTEAFF.

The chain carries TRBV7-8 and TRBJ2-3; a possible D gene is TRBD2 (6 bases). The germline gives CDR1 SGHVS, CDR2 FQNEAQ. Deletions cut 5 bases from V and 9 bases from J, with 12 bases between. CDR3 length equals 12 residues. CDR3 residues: CASSRDSGTQYF. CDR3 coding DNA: TGTGCCAGCAGCCGGGACTCCGGAACGCAGTATTTT. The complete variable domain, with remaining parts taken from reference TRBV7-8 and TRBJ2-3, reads GAGVSQSPRYKVAKRGQDVALRCDPISGHVSLFWYQQALGQGPEFLTYFQNEAQLDKSGLPSDRFFAERPEGSVSTLKIQRTQQEDSAVYLCASSRDSGTQYFGPGTRLTVL.

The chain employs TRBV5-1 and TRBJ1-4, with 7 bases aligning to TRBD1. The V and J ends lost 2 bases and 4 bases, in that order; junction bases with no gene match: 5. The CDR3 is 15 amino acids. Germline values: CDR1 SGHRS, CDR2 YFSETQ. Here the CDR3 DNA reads TGCGCCAGCAGCTTCACAGGGGCGGATAATGAAAAACTGTTTTTT. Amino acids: CASSFTGADNEKLFF.

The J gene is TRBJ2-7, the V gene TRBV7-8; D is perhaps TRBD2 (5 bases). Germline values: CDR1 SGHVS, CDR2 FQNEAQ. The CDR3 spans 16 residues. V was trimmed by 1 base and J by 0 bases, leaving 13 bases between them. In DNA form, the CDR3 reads TGTGCCAGCAGCTTAGTGGGGAAACTAGACTCCTACGAGCAGTACTTC. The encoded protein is CASSLVGKLDSYEQYF.

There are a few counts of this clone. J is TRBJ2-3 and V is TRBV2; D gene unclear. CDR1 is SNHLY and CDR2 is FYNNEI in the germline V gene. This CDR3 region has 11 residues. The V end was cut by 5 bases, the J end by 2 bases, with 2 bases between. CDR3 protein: CASSYTDTQYF. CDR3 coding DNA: TGTGCCAGCAGTTACACAGATACGCAGTATTTT.

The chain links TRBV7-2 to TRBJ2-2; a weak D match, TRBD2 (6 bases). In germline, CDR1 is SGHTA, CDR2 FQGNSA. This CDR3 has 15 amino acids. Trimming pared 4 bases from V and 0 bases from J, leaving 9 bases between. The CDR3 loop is CASSWGLANTGELFF. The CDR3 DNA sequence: TGTGCCAGCAGCTGGGGACTCGCGAACACCGGGGAGCTGTTTTTT. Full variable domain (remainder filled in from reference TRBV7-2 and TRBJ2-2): GAGVSQSPSNKVTEKGKDVELRCDPISGHTALYWYRQSLGQGLEFLIYFQGNSAPDKSGLPSDRFSAERTGGSVSTLTIQRTQQEDSAVYLCASSWGLANTGELFFGEGSRLTVL.

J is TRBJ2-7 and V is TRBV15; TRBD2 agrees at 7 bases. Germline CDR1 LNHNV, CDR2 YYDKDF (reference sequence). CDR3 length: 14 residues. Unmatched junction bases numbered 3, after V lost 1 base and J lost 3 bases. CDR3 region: CATSRAGLNYEQYF. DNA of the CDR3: TGTGCCACCAGCAGAGCGGGACTAAACTACGAGCAGTACTTC.

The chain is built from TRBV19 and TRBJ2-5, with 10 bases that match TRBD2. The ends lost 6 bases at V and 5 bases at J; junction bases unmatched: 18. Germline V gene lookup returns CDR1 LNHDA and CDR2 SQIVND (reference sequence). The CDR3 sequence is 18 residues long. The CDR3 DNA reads TGTGCCAGTAGCCCGGGGGTGAACGAGCGGGAGGGAAAGGAGACCCAGTACTTC. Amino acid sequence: CASSPGVNEREGKETQYF. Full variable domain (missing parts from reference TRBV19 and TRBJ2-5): DGGITQSPKYLFRKEGQNVTLSCEQNLNHDAMYWYRQDPGQGLRLIYYSQIVNDFQKGDIAEGYSVSREKKESFPLTVTSAQKNPTAFYLCASSPGVNEREGKETQYFGPGTRLLVL.

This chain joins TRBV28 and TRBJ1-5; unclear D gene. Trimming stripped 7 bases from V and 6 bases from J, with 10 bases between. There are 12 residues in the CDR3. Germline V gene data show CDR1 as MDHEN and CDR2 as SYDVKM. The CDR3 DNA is TGTGCCAGCACCGGTTTAGTTCAGCCCCAGCATTTT. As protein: CASTGLVQPQHF. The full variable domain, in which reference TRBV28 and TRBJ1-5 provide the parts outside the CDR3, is DVKVTQSSRYLVKRTGEKVFLECVQDMDHENMFWYRQDPGLGLRLIYFSYDVKMKEKGDIPEGYSVSREKKERFSLILESASTNQTSMYLCASTGLVQPQHFGDGTRLSIL.

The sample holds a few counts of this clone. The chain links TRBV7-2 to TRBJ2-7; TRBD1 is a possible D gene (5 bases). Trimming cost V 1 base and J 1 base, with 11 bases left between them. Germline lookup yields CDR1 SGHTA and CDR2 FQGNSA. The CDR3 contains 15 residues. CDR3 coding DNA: TGTGCCAGCAGCTTAGTAGGGGCGACATCCTACGAGCAGTACTTC. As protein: CASSLVGATSYEQYF.

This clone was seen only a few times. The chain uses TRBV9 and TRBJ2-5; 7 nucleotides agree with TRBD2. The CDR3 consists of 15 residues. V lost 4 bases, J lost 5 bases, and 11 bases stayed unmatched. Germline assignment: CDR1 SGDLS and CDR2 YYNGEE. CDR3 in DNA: TGTGCCAGCAGCACCACGGGAGGATTAGAGGAGACCCAGTACTTC. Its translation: CASSTTGGLEETQYF.

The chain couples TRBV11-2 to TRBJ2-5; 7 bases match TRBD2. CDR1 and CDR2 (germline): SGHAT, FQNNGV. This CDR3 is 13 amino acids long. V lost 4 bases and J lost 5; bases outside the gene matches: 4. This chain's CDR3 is CASSSGSGETQYF. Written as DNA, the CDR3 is TGTGCCAGCAGCTCCGGTAGCGGGGAGACCCAGTACTTC. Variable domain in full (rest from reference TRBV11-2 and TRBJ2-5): EAGVAQSPRYKIIEKRQSVAFWCNPISGHATLYWYQQILGQGPKLLIQFQNNGVVDDSQLPKDRFSAERLKGVDSTLKIQPAKLEDSAVYLCASSSGSGETQYFGPGTRLLVL.

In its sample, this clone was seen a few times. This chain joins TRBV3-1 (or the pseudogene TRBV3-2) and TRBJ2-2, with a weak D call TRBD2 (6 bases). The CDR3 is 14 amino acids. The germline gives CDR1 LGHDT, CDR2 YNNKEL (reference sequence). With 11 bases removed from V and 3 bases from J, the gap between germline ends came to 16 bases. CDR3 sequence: CASGGLSDTGELFF. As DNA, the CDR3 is TGTGCCTCTGGGGGGTTGTCGGACACCGGGGAGCTGTTTTTT.

The CDR3 reads CASSQNSGLVQETQYF. The CDR3 bases are TGCGCCAGCAGCCAAAACTCAGGACTAGTGCAAGAGACCCAGTACTTC. The chain uses TRBV5-1 and TRBJ2-5; 7 bases match TRBD2. Germline V lookup: CDR1 SGHRS, CDR2 YFSETQ. The trim removed 4 bases at V and 2 bases at J, leaving 11 bases unmatched. The CDR3 covers 16 residues.

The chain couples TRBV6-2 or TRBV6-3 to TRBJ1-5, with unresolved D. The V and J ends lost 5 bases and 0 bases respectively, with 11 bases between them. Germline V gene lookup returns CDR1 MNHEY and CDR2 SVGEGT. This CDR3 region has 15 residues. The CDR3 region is CASSPQTGSNQPQHF. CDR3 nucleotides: TGTGCCAGCAGTCCCCAGACGGGTAGCAATCAGCCCCAGCATTTT.

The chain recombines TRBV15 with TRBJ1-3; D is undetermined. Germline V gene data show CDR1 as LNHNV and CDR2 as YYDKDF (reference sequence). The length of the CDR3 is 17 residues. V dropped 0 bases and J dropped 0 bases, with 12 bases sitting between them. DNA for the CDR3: TGTGCCACCAGCAGAGATTACCCAGGTTTCTCTGGAAACACCATATATTTT. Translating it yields CATSRDYPGFSGNTIYF.

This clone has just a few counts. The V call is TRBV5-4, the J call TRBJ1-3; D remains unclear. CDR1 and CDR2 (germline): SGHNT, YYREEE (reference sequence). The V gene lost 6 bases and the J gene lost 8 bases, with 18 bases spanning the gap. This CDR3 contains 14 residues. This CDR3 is CASTPNRTPDTIYF. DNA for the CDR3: TGTGCCAGCACCCCGAACAGAACGCCTGACACCATATATTTT.

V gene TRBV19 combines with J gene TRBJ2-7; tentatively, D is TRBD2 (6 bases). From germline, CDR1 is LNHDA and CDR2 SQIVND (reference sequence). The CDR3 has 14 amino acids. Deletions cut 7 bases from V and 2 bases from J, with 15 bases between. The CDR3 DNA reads TGTGCCAGTACCCCCGGAGGGTCCACCTACGAGCAGTACTTC. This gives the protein CASTPGGSTYEQYF.

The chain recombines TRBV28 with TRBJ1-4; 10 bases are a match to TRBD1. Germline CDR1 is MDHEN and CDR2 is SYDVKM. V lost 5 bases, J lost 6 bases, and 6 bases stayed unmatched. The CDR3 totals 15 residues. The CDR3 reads CASSGAGTGDEKLFF. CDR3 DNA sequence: TGTGCCAGCAGTGGGGCCGGGACAGGGGATGAAAAACTGTTTTTT. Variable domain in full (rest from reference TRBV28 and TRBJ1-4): DVKVTQSSRYLVKRTGEKVFLECVQDMDHENMFWYRQDPGLGLRLIYFSYDVKMKEKGDIPEGYSVSREKKERFSLILESASTNQTSMYLCASSGAGTGDEKLFFGSGTQLSVL.

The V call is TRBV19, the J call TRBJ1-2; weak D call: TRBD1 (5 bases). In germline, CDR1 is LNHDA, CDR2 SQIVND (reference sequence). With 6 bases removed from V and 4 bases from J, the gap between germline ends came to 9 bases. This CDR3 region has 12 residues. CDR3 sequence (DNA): TGTGCCAGTAGCAGGGAATTCTATGGCTACACCTTC. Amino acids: CASSREFYGYTF.

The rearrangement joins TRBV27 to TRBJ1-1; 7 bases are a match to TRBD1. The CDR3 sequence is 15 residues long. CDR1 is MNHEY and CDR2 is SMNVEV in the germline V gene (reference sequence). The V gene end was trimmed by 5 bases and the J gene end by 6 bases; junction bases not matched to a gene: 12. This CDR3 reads CASSPRERQGAEAFF. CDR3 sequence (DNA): TGTGCCAGCAGTCCCCGAGAGAGGCAGGGGGCTGAAGCTTTCTTT.

The CDR3 nucleotides read TGCAGCGTCGGGACAGGGAAGGGGTCGAACACTGAAGCTTTCTTT. Translated: CSVGTGKGSNTEAFF. The V call is TRBV29-1, the J call TRBJ1-1, with 9 bases lining up with TRBD1. V lost 6 bases, J lost 1 base, and 9 bases stayed unmatched. Germline lookup yields CDR1 SQVTM and CDR2 ANQGSEA. The CDR3 spans 15 residues.

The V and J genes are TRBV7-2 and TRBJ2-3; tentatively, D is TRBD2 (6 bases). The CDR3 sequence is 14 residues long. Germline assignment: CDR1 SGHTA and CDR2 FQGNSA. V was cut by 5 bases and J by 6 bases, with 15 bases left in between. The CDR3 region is CASSPQGGADTQYF. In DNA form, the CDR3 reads TGTGCCAGCAGCCCCCAGGGCGGGGCCGATACGCAGTATTTT.

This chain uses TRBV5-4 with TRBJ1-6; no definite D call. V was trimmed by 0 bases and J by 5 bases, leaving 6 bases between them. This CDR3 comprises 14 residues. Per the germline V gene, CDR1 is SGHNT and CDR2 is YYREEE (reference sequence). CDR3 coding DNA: TGTGCCAGCAGCTTGGGTCGAGATAATTCACCCCTCCACTTT. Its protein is CASSLGRDNSPLHF.